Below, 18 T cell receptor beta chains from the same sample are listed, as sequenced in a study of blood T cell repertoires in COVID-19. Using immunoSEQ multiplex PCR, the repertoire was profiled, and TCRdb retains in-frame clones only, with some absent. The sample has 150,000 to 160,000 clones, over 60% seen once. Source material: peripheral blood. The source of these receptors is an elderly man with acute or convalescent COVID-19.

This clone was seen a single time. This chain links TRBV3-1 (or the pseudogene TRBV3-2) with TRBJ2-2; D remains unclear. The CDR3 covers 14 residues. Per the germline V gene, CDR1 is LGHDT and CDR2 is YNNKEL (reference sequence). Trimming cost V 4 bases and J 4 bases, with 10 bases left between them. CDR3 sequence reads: CASSRPTGTGELFF. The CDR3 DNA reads TGTGCCAGCAGCCGCCCGACGGGCACCGGGGAGCTGTTTTTT.

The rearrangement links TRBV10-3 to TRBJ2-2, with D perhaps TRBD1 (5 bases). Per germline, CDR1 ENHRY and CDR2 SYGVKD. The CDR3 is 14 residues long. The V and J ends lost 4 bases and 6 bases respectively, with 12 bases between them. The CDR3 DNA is TGTGCCATCAGTGTCCAGGGTCAGGCCGGGGAGCTGTTTTTT. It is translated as CAISVQGQAGELFF.

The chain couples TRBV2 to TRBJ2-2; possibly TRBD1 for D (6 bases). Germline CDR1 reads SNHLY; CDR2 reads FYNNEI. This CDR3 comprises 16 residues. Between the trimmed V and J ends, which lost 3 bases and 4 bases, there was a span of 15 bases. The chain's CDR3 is CASSDPQGRSTGELFF. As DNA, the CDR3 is TGTGCCAGCAGTGACCCCCAGGGGCGCAGCACCGGGGAGCTGTTTTTT.

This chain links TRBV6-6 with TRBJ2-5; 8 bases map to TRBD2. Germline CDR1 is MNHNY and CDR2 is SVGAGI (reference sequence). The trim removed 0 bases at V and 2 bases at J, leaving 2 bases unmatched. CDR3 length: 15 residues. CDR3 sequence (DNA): TGTGCCAGCAGTTACTCCGGGGGGGGACAAGAGACCCAGTACTTC. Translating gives CASSYSGGGQETQYF.

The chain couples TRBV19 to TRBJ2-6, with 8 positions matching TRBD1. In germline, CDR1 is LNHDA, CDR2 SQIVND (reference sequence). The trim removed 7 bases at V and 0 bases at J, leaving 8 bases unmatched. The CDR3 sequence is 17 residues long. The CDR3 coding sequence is TGTGCCAGTATTGGGGGGACAGGCCTCTCTGGGGCCAACGTCCTGACTTTC. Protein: CASIGGTGLSGANVLTF.

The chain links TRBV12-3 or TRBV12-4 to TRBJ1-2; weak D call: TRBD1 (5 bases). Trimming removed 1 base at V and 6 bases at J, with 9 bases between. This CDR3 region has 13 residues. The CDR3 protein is CASSLVGADGYTF. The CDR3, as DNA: TGTGCCAGCAGTTTAGTAGGGGCGGATGGCTACACCTTC.

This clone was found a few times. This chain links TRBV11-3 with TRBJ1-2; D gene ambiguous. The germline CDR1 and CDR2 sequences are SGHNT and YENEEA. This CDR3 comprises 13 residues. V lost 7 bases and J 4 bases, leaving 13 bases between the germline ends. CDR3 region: CASTTSGFYGYTF. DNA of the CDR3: TGTGCCAGCACCACGTCAGGCTTCTATGGCTACACCTTC.

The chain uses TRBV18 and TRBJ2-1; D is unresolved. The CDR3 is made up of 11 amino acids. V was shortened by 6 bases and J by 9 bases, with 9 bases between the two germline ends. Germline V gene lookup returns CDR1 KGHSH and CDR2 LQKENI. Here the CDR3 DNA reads TGTGCCAGCTCTCGGGTCCTTGAGCAGTTCTTC. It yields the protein CASSRVLEQFF. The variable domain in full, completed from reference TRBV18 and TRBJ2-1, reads NAGVMQNPRHLVRRRGQEARLRCSPMKGHSHVYWYRQLPEEGLKFMVYLQKENIIDESGMPKERFSAEFPKEGPSILRIQQVVRGDSAAYFCASSRVLEQFFGPGTRLTVL.

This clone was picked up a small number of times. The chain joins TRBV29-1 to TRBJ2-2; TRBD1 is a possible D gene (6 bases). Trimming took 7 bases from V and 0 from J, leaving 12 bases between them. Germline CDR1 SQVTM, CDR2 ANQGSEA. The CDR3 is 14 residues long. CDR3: CSAGDNSNTGELFF. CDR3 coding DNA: TGCAGCGCTGGGGACAACTCGAACACCGGGGAGCTGTTTTTT.

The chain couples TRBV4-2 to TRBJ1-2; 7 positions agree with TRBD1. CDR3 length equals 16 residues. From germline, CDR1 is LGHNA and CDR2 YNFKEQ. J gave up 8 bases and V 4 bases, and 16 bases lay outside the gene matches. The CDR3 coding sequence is TGTGCCAGCAGCCGCTCAAAACAGGGGAATCTTGGAGGCTACACCTTC. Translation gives CASSRSKQGNLGGYTF.

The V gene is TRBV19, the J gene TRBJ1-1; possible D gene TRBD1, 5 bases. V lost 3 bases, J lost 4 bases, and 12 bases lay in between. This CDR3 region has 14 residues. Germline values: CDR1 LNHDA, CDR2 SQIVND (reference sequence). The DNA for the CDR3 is TGTGCCAGTAGTATGGGGGGGGTTTCCACTGAAGCTTTCTTT. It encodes CASSMGGVSTEAFF.

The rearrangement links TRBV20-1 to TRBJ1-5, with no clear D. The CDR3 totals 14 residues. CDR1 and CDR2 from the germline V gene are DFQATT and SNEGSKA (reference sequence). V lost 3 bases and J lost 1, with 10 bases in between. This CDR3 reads CSASRQSSNQPQHF. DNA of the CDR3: TGCAGTGCTAGTCGTCAGTCGAGCAATCAGCCCCAGCATTTT.

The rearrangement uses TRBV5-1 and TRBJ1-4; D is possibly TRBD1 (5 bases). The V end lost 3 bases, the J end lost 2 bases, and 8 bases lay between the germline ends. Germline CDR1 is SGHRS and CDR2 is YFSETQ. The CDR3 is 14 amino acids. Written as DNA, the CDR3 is TGCGCCAGCAGCTGGAAGGGGACTAATGAAAAACTGTTTTTT. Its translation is CASSWKGTNEKLFF. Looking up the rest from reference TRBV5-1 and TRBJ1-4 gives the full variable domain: KAGVTQTPRYLIKTRGQQVTLSCSPISGHRSVSWYQQTPGQGLQFLFEYFSETQRNKGNFPGRFSGRQFSNSRSEMNVSTLELGDSALYLCASSWKGTNEKLFFGSGTQLSVL.

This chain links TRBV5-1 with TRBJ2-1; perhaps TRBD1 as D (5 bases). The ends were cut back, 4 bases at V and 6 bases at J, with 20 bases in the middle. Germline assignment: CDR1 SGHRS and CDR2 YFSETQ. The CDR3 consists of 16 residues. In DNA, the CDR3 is TGCGCCAGCAGCCCCCAAAACGGGCAGGGTGTCAATGAGCAGTTCTTC. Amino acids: CASSPQNGQGVNEQFF.

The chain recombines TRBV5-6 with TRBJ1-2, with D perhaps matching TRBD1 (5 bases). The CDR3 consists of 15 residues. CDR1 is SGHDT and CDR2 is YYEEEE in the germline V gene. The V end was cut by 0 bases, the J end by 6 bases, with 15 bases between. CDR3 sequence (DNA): TGTGCCAGCAGCTTGGATATCCCAGGGAAGGATGGCTACACCTTC. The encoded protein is CASSLDIPGKDGYTF.

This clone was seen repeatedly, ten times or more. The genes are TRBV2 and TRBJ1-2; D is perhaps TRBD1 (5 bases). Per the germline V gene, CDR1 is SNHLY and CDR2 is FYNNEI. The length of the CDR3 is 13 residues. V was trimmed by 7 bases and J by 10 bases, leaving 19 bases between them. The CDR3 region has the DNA TGTGCCAGCAATCGAGGGACTCTTGGTGACTACACCTTC. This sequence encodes CASNRGTLGDYTF.

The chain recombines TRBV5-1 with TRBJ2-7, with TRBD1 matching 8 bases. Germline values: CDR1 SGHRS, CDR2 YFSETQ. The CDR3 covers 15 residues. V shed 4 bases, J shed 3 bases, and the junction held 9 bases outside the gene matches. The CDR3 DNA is TGCGCCAGCAGCCTCACAGGGGGGAGAGACTACGAGCAGTACTTC. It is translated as CASSLTGGRDYEQYF.

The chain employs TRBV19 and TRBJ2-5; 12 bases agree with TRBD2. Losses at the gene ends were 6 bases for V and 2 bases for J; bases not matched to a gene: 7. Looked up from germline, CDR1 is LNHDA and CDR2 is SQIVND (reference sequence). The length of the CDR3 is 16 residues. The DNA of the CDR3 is TGTGCCAGTAGCAACCGAGGGACTAGCGGGCAAGAGACCCAGTACTTC. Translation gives CASSNRGTSGQETQYF. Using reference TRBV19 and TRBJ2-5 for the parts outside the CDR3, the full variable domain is DGGITQSPKYLFRKEGQNVTLSCEQNLNHDAMYWYRQDPGQGLRLIYYSQIVNDFQKGDIAEGYSVSREKKESFPLTVTSAQKNPTAFYLCASSNRGTSGQETQYFGPGTRLLVL.